The 29 T cell receptor beta chains below all came from one sample that was sequenced in a study of blood T cells in healthy people across ages. With a J-beta primer mix and a sample-barcoded 5' primer, a second PCR ran about 6 to 11 cycles. Via MiXCR, TCRdb re-called the 5' RACE reads, giving one row per CDR3 protein. The sample contains 850,000 to 1,300,000 distinct CDR3 sequences, under 55% of which appear only once. The sequencing input was blood. The receptors were sampled from a woman in her fifties or sixties in good health.

This clonotype turned up a few times. The CDR3 DNA reads as TGTGCCAGCAGCGTAATTCCTAGCGGGGCTAGCACAGATACGCAGTATTTT. Its protein is CASSVIPSGASTDTQYF. The V and J genes are TRBV9 and TRBJ2-3, with 9 bases aligning to TRBD2. V was clipped by 1 base and J by 0 bases; unmatched bases: 6. Germline lookup yields CDR1 SGDLS and CDR2 YYNGEE. This CDR3 spans 17 amino acids.

J is TRBJ2-7 and V is TRBV12-3 or TRBV12-4, with TRBD1 matching 7 bases. V dropped 5 bases and J dropped 7; count of bases not matched to a gene: 11. CDR3 size: 14 residues. CDR3 bases: TGTGCCAGCAGTGGGGCAGGGGGTCTGGGGGAGCAGTACTTC. Protein sequence: CASSGAGGLGEQYF.

As to this clonotype: A read error is possible here, since a much larger clone lies one base away. V usage is TRBV2 and J usage is TRBJ2-1; D is perhaps TRBD2 (5 bases). V shed 3 bases and J shed 13 bases, with 10 bases lying between them. The CDR3 is 11 amino acids. Germline V gene sequence: CDR1 SNHLY, CDR2 FYNNEI. This chain's CDR3 is CASSDEGAQFF. Here the CDR3 DNA reads TGTGCCAGCAGTGACGAGGGAGCCCAGTTCTTC. Drawing the rest from reference TRBV2 and TRBJ2-1, the complete variable domain is EPEVTQTPSHQVTQMGQEVILRCVPISNHLYFYWYRQILGQKVEFLVSFYNNEISEKSEIFDDQFSVERPDGSNFTLKIRSTKLEDSAMYFCASSDEGAQFFGPGTRLTVL.

The V and J genes are TRBV7-9 and TRBJ2-7, with 14 nucleotides matching TRBD2. The length of the CDR3 is 17 residues. The germline gives CDR1 SEHNR, CDR2 FQNEAQ (reference sequence). Trimming cost V 5 bases and J 4 bases; bases outside gene matches: 10. The CDR3 loop reads CASSQVSGTSGRYEQYF. The CDR3 DNA reads as TGTGCCAGCAGCCAGGTTTCCGGGACTAGCGGGAGATACGAGCAGTACTTC.

Note on this clonotype: A much bigger clone sits one base away, suggesting this may be a read error. The rearrangement links TRBV29-1 to TRBJ2-5; TRBD1 matches at 7 bases. This CDR3 contains 12 residues. Losses at the gene ends were 5 bases for V and 3 bases for J; bases not matched to a gene: 3. Germline values: CDR1 SQVTM, CDR2 ANQGSEA. The CDR3: CSVYRGEETQYF. In DNA form, the CDR3 reads TGCAGCGTTTACAGGGGAGAAGAGACCCAGTACTTC. Looking up the rest from reference TRBV29-1 and TRBJ2-5 gives the full variable domain: SAVISQKPSRDICQRGTSLTIQCQVDSQVTMMFWYRQQPGQSLTLIATANQGSEATYESGFVIDKFPISRPNLTFSTLTVSNMSPEDSSIYLCSVYRGEETQYFGPGTRLLVL.

This clonotype has only a few counts. The chain is built from TRBV27 and TRBJ2-7; 8 bases are a match to TRBD2. The germline V gene encodes CDR1 MNHEY and CDR2 SMNVEV (reference sequence). The CDR3 loop spans 15 amino acids. After removal of 3 bases from V and 2 bases from J, the junction contained 6 bases not matched to a gene. The CDR3 DNA reads TGTGCCAGCAGTTTCGGAGGGACTAGAGCCTACGAGCAGTACTTC. Residues: CASSFGGTRAYEQYF.

The gene calls are TRBV27 and TRBJ1-5; possible D gene TRBD1, 5 bases. Germline-derived CDR1 and CDR2 are MNHEY and SMNVEV (reference sequence). V lost 5 bases and J 0 bases, leaving 8 bases between the germline ends. The CDR3 is 14 amino acids. The CDR3 nucleotides are TGTGCCAGCAGTGACAGAAATAGCAATCAGCCCCAGCATTTT. Residues: CASSDRNSNQPQHF.

This clonotype was seen a handful of times. The CDR3 sequence is CASSQYQDTQYF. The CDR3 DNA follows: TGTGCCAGCAGCCAATATCAAGATACGCAGTATTTT. The chain recombines TRBV7-8 with TRBJ2-3; no clear D. Germline values: CDR1 SGHVS, CDR2 FQNEAQ. CDR3 length: 12 amino acids. V was shortened by 5 bases and J by 5 bases, with 8 bases between the two germline ends.

This clonotype appeared a few times. CDR3 in DNA: TGTGCCAGCTCACCACCCCGGACAGGGTCGGATACGCAGTATTTT. Translating it yields CASSPPRTGSDTQYF. This sequence joins TRBV18 and TRBJ2-3; 8 positions agree with TRBD1. Germline V gene data show CDR1 as KGHSH and CDR2 as LQKENI. This CDR3 has 15 amino acids. After removal of 0 bases from V and 6 bases from J, the junction contained 5 bases not matched to a gene.

The chain has TRBV29-1 and TRBJ2-2; perhaps TRBD1 as D (7 bases). The V gene lost 7 bases and the J gene lost 2 bases, with 11 bases spanning the gap. Germline-derived CDR1 and CDR2 are SQVTM and ANQGSEA. CDR3 length: 13 amino acids. CDR3 loop: CSGRDSNTGELFF. CDR3 nucleotides: TGCAGCGGGCGGGACAGCAACACCGGGGAGCTGTTTTTT.

The rearrangement uses TRBV27 and TRBJ2-7, with TRBD1 matching over 9 bases. The CDR3 runs to 15 residues. Germline loops: CDR1 MNHEY, CDR2 SMNVEV (reference sequence). Unmatched junction bases numbered 8, after V lost 6 bases and J lost 2 bases. CDR3 residues: CASRPTGGSPYEQYF. CDR3 nucleotides: TGTGCCAGCAGGCCAACAGGGGGCAGTCCCTACGAGCAGTACTTC.

This rearrangement joins TRBV27 to TRBJ2-5; 9 bases line up with TRBD1. The J call is doubtful: the DNA matches TRBJ2-7 better. The CDR3 runs 14 residues. Per germline, CDR1 MNHEY and CDR2 SMNVEV (reference sequence). CDR3: CASTPGQGPYEQYF. DNA for the CDR3: TGTGCCAGCACTCCGGGACAGGGCCCTTACGAGCAGTACTTC.

This clonotype was observed a few times. CDR3 DNA sequence: TGCAGCGCCGCGGAGGGGAGGGAACGGAAGGGCTACACCTTC. It specifies CSAAEGRERKGYTF. The chain joins TRBV29-1 to TRBJ1-2; D may be TRBD1 (5 bases). Trimming removed 7 bases from V and 8 bases from J, with 23 bases in between. Germline V gene sequence: CDR1 SQVTM, CDR2 ANQGSEA. CDR3 size: 14 residues.

This clonotype came up a few times. This chain uses TRBV24-1 with TRBJ2-5; D tentatively fits TRBD1 or TRBD2 (6 bases each). Germline CDR1 reads KGHDR; CDR2 reads SFDVKD. This CDR3 has 16 amino acids. V gave up 8 bases and J gave up 7 bases, with 25 bases separating them. This CDR3 is CATIKDAAGEVWTQYF. The CDR3 region has the DNA TGTGCCACCATAAAAGATGCTGCAGGGGAGGTGTGGACCCAGTACTTC.

Note on this clonotype: The junction does not match germline at one end; this may be a read error. CDR3 amino acids: CTSSDPGLAFHEQYF. The CDR3 DNA reads TGTACCAGCAGTGACCCGGGACTAGCGTTCCACGAGCAGTACTTC. The chain recombines TRBV25-1 with TRBJ2-5, with 10 positions matching TRBD2. The DNA end lines up better with TRBJ2-7; the J call may be wrong. CDR3 length: 15 amino acids. CDR1 and CDR2 from the germline V gene are MGHDK and SYGVNS.

This clonotype came up a few times. V usage is TRBV6-2 or TRBV6-3 and J usage is TRBJ2-1; TRBD2 matches at 9 bases. Germline CDR1 reads MNHEY; CDR2 reads SVGEGT. The V gene end was trimmed by 4 bases and the J gene end by 6 bases; junction bases not matched to a gene: 4. The CDR3 is 14 amino acids. The CDR3 DNA reads as TGTGCCAGCAGTTTTCAGCGGGAGGTCAATGAGCAGTTCTTC. It yields the protein CASSFQREVNEQFF.

This clonotype showed up just a few times. The chain combines TRBV4-1 with TRBJ2-5; TRBD2 is a possible D gene (5 bases). Germline V gene data show CDR1 as MGHRA and CDR2 as YSYEKL. With 1 base removed from V and 5 bases from J, the gap between germline ends came to 14 bases. The CDR3 covers 15 residues. CDR3 protein: CASSQGPLAGETQYF. The CDR3 coding sequence is TGCGCCAGCAGCCAAGGTCCGCTAGCTGGGGAGACCCAGTACTTC.

This clonotype was counted only a few times. The rearrangement joins TRBV7-3 to TRBJ2-6; 8 bases are shared with TRBD1. There are 18 residues in the CDR3. The V segment lost 2 bases and the J segment 4 bases; nucleotides outside the gene matches: 10. CDR1 SGHTA and CDR2 FQGTGA come from the germline V gene. The CDR3 here is CASSLFGQGTVGANVLTF. Here the CDR3 DNA reads TGTGCCAGCAGCTTATTTGGACAGGGTACCGTCGGGGCCAACGTCCTGACTTTC.

The chain links TRBV11-2 to TRBJ2-3; 11 bases agree with TRBD1. This CDR3 is 15 amino acids long. The ends lost 4 bases at V and 4 bases at J; junction bases unmatched: 4. Per germline, CDR1 SGHAT and CDR2 FQNNGV. DNA for the CDR3: TGTGCCAGCAGCTCTGGACAGGGGGCGGCAGATACGCAGTATTTT. Translated: CASSSGQGAADTQYF.

The chain recombines TRBV29-1 with TRBJ1-1; D unclear. Trimming removed 4 bases at V and 3 bases at J, with 18 bases between. This CDR3 has 15 amino acids. Germline V gives CDR1 SQVTM, CDR2 ANQGSEA. The CDR3 sequence is CSVVTIPTLDTEAFF. The CDR3 coding sequence is TGCAGCGTTGTGACCATACCGACGCTTGACACTGAAGCTTTCTTT.

Remarks on this clonotype: Since the CDR3 does not end with the conserved phenylalanine or tryptophan, this likely comes from a read error. The chain links TRBV5-1 to TRBJ2-7; D is uncertain. V was pared by 0 bases and J by 2 bases, with 9 bases between. Germline assignment: CDR1 SGHRS and CDR2 YFSETQ. CDR3 length: 14 amino acids. CDR3 protein: CASSLARGTYEQYL. The CDR3 region has the DNA TGCGCCAGCAGCTTGGCTCGTGGAACCTACGAGCAGTACCTC.

A word on this clonotype: The germline gene is not matched at one end of the junction; a read error may be the cause. The V and J genes are TRBV7-9 and TRBJ2-7, with TRBD2 as a possible D gene (6 bases). Germline V gives CDR1 SEHNR, CDR2 FQNEAQ (reference sequence). The CDR3 totals 13 residues. The CDR3 nucleotides read TGTGCCAACAGCTTTCCCAGCGGGTACGAGCAGTACTTC. Its protein is CANSFPSGYEQYF.

The chain combines TRBV12-3 or TRBV12-4 with TRBJ1-1; D not resolved. The V gene lost 6 bases and the J gene lost 4 bases, with 12 bases spanning the gap. The CDR3 loop spans 13 amino acids. DNA for the CDR3: TGTGCCAGCAGACACCCGGTGGGCACTGAAGCTTTCTTT. Translation: CASRHPVGTEAFF.

This clonotype was seen only a few times. The CDR3 DNA is TGTGCCACCAGCACCCTAGCGGGAGGGCCCCATGAGCAGTTCTTC. Translation: CATSTLAGGPHEQFF. The chain couples TRBV15 to TRBJ2-1, with 12 bases fitting TRBD2. CDR1 and CDR2 from the germline V gene are LNHNV and YYDKDF (reference sequence). The ends lost 4 bases at V and 8 bases at J; junction bases unmatched: 6. CDR3 length: 15 amino acids.

The V call is TRBV28, the J call TRBJ2-7; 7 bases are shared with TRBD2. This CDR3 region has 21 residues. V lost 4 bases to trimming and J lost 0 bases; unmatched junction nucleotides: 24. Germline V gene sequence: CDR1 MDHEN, CDR2 SYDVKM. CDR3 amino acids: CASSSITHDGSGTTTSYEQYF. The CDR3 nucleotides are TGTGCCAGCAGTTCAATTACCCACGACGGAAGCGGGACTACTACCTCCTACGAGCAGTACTTC.

This clonotype was recorded only once. The chain couples TRBV24-1 to TRBJ1-2, with D perhaps matching TRBD1 (5 bases). V was trimmed by 2 bases and J by 3 bases, leaving 15 bases between them. This CDR3 comprises 16 residues. Germline assignment: CDR1 KGHDR and CDR2 SFDVKD. The CDR3 loop reads CATSDSSIDSYYGYTF. CDR3 bases: TGTGCCACCAGTGATTCTAGTATCGACAGCTACTATGGCTACACCTTC.

This sequence joins TRBV30 and TRBJ1-6; D ambiguous. Germline loops: CDR1 GTSNPN, CDR2 SVGIG (reference sequence). The length of the CDR3 is 15 residues. V was cut by 0 bases and J by 6 bases, with 12 bases left in between. The CDR3 DNA is TGTGCCTGGAGTGTAACGGCAGGACTTAATTCACCCCTCCACTTT. As protein: CAWSVTAGLNSPLHF.

The chain is built from TRBV12-3 or TRBV12-4 and TRBJ2-1; D remains ambiguous. The CDR3 is 13 amino acids. The V end lost 6 bases, the J end lost 6 bases, and 12 bases lay between the germline ends. CDR3 in DNA: TGTGCCAGCAGGGTCCTAGGCGGCAATGAGCAGTTCTTC. It codes for CASRVLGGNEQFF.

In the case of this clonotype: With a much larger clone just one base away, this may be a read error. The chain combines TRBV4-2 with TRBJ2-7; maybe TRBD1 (5 bases). This CDR3 is built from 15 residues. V shed 4 bases and J shed 4 bases, with 17 bases lying between them. Germline V lookup: CDR1 LGHNA, CDR2 YNFKEQ. Here the CDR3 reads CASSRAVETEYEQYF. The CDR3 DNA reads TGTGCCAGCAGCCGAGCTGTGGAGACAGAGTACGAGCAGTACTTC.